What follows is one T cell receptor (beta chain) and its context. No cognate antigen has been identified for it. No much larger clone is present one base from it, and per-base qualities are unavailable. This entry is derived from a study of blood T cell repertoires in COVID-19 (TCRdb year 2020). Background for the entire study: Collaborator samples came from the United States, Italy and Spain and covered acute and convalescent phases of COVID-19. The material from the prospective study consisted of cDNA or gDNA derived from T cells, B-cell-depleted T cells, or PBMCs. Subjects who had been exposed to COVID-19, were actively infected with it, or had recovered from it provided the deeply sampled blood TCRbeta repertoires that made up the dataset. The repertoires were made available in a free public database intended to serve as a resource for research on the immune response to SARS-CoV-2. Samples came from the ongoing ImmuneRACE study (first 160 participants) plus 1,254 subjects from 6 global collaborators. Nearly every sample came with metadata listing a de-identified subject ID, COVID-19 status, age in years and sex. HLA class I and class II types, where available, came from metadata supplied by the sample provider rather than from assay-based typing.

The immunoSEQ Assay, a bias-controlled multiplex PCR, was used to amplify TCRbeta CDR3 regions from genomic DNA. The authors processed their data as follows. The number of nucleated cells in each sample was estimated by amplification of reference gene primers within the assay. To quantify the absolute abundance of each unique TCRbeta CDR3 rearrangement, sequence reads were collapsed and filtered. For each sample, productive Simpson clonality was calculated as the square root of Simpson's diversity index over productive rearrangements. Not all clones reach the TCRdb copy of this immuneACCESS table, which keeps in-frame sequences only. Checked studies attribute under half of the gap to unresolved V genes and leave the rest unexplained. That table furnishes V, J and clone size, whereas the DNA furnished D and trimming. The sample contains fewer than 130,000 clones, over 60% of them found a single time. The ten largest clones add up to about a sixth of the sample.

Study-level results and caveats: Clinical and demographic metadata were provided uncurated, with the amount varying by source and participant.

The collaborating institutions used their own protocols to collect whole blood in K2EDTA tubes. Collaborator samples were shipped for TCRbeta analysis as frozen whole blood, isolated PBMCs, or DNA extracted from either sample type. V has 5 bases trimmed and J has 2 bases trimmed; junction bases matching no gene number 2. The CDR3 has 15 amino acids, counting the end cysteine and phenylalanine. The sequence is cut down to CDR3 DNA, 45 bases in frame from base 1. The germline V gene specifies SNHLY as CDR1 and FYNNEI as CDR2. The rearranged segments are TRBV2 and TRBJ2-6, with TRBD1 identical over 8 junction bases. This receptor was obtained from a woman of 80 years or more with active or convalescent COVID-19. Material: peripheral blood. The DNA sequence follows: TGTGCCAGCAGTATGGACAGGGCTGGGGCCAACGTCCTGACTTTC. It translates as CASSMDRAGANVLTF.